This T cell receptor beta chain comes out of a study of T cell responses to AZD1222 COVID-19 vaccine. Study-level results: The study identified only a handful of AZD1222 recipients as seropositive at baseline. Spike-spanning, vaccine-associated CD4 TCRs were dominant at 160-218 and 743-854. Donors skewed white British and female; clonal diversity was possibly underestimated.

Comments on this clone: What it binds is not known.

The table came from immunoSEQ multiplex PCR; TCRdb's copy has only in-frame clones and leaves some out. There are about 66,000 clones in the sample; over 80% occur only once, and roughly 6.3% lies in the top ten. The CDR3 covers 15 residues. Trimming removed 2 bases from V and 3 bases from J; junction bases left unmatched: 4. Germline V gene data show CDR1 as KGHDR and CDR2 as SFDVKD. V and J are TRBV24-1 and TRBJ2-3; TRBD1 aligns across 7 bases. This receptor was obtained from an adult who received the MenACWY meningococcal vaccine as a control. The specimen was peripheral blood, collected 28 days after the second dose of the MenACWY control vaccine. This CDR3 reads CATSDSSDRTDTQYF. CDR3 sequence (DNA): TGTGCCACCAGTGATTCTTCGGACAGGACAGATACGCAGTATTTT.